These 28 T cell receptor beta chains share one sample of origin, sequenced in a study of T cell responses to AZD1222 COVID-19 vaccine. Here immunoSEQ multiplex PCR was the method, and the copy in TCRdb shows in-frame clones only, minus some. The data contain roughly 180,000 clones, roughly nine tenths of them seen just once; the ten biggest clones take up 2.6%. This specimen consisted of peripheral blood, obtained on day 0 of AZD1222 vaccination. The receptors were gathered from an adult in good health.

V usage is TRBV11-1 and J usage is TRBJ1-4; D is uncertain. V was shortened by 3 bases and J by 4 bases, with 12 bases between the two germline ends. The CDR3 is made up of 15 amino acids. CDR1 is SGHAT, CDR2 FQDESV, per germline (reference sequence). CDR3 DNA: TGTGCCAGCAGCTTTGATGGGATCGGTAATGAAAAACTGTTTTTT. Its protein is CASSFDGIGNEKLFF.

The V call is TRBV12-3 or TRBV12-4, the J call TRBJ2-7; TRBD1 matches 10 bases. Trimming removed 6 bases from V and 6 bases from J; junction bases left unmatched: 2. The CDR3 has 12 amino acids. In DNA form, the CDR3 reads TGTGCCAGCAGCCGGACAGGGGGCGAGCAGTACTTC. Translation: CASSRTGGEQYF.

Here the CDR3 DNA reads TGCGCCAGCAGCTTTACAGGGGGAAGGGTAGACCAAGAGACCCAGTACTTC. Translated: CASSFTGGRVDQETQYF. The rearrangement uses TRBV5-1 and TRBJ2-5, with 8 bases aligning to TRBD1. CDR1 is SGHRS, CDR2 YFSETQ, per germline. This CDR3 region has 17 residues. V dropped 2 bases and J dropped 0; count of bases not matched to a gene: 9.

The J gene is TRBJ2-1, the V gene TRBV20-1; 9 bases are shared with TRBD2. The CDR3 loop spans 16 amino acids. V lost 3 bases to trimming and J lost 3 bases; unmatched junction nucleotides: 9. The germline V gene has CDR1 DFQATT and CDR2 SNEGSKA (reference sequence). The DNA for the CDR3 is TGCAGTGCTAGTAATAGCGGGGGCCAAATCTACAATGAGCAGTTCTTC. The encoded protein is CSASNSGGQIYNEQFF.

CDR3 in DNA: TGCGCCAGCAGTCGGGGGCGGGACAGCTCCTACAATGAGCAGTTCTTC. This codes for CASSRGRDSSYNEQFF. The chain uses TRBV10-1 and TRBJ2-1; the D gene is possibly TRBD1 (7 bases). The V gene lost 5 bases and the J gene lost 0 bases, with 14 bases spanning the gap. Germline V gives CDR1 WNHNN, CDR2 SYGVQD (reference sequence). This CDR3 spans 16 amino acids.

The genes are TRBV30 and TRBJ1-2, with 9 nucleotides matching TRBD1. The CDR3 runs to 19 residues. Trimming removed 3 bases from V and 0 bases from J; junction bases left unmatched: 17. CDR1 is GTSNPN, CDR2 SVGIG, per germline (reference sequence). CDR3 residues: CAWRGPGQGNYPTNYGYTF. As DNA, the CDR3 is TGTGCCTGGAGGGGACCGGGACAGGGAAACTACCCTACTAACTATGGCTACACCTTC.

The chain employs TRBV25-1 and TRBJ1-5; D is uncertain. The CDR3 sequence is 13 residues long. Trimming took off 3 bases at V and 9 bases at J, with 12 bases between the two ends. Germline lookup yields CDR1 MGHDK and CDR2 SYGVNS. For the CDR3, the DNA is TGTGCCAGCAGTGACGGGTCGGGTAGGCCCCAGCATTTT. It is translated as CASSDGSGRPQHF.

In this sample, this clone turned up once. The chain links TRBV6-1 to TRBJ1-2; 7 bases are a match to TRBD1. Germline V gene sequence: CDR1 MNHNS, CDR2 SASEGT. The CDR3 sequence is 16 residues long. Unmatched junction bases numbered 8, after V lost 0 bases and J lost 4 bases. CDR3 region: CASSEAGRGQGYGYTF. CDR3 nucleotides: TGTGCCAGCAGTGAAGCGGGGAGGGGGCAGGGCTATGGCTACACCTTC.

This chain links TRBV6-5 with TRBJ1-5; D might be TRBD1 (5 bases). The CDR3 covers 15 residues. Germline V gene lookup returns CDR1 MNHEY and CDR2 SVGAGI. The V end lost 5 bases, the J end lost 6 bases, and 17 bases lay between the germline ends. CDR3 in amino acids: CASSHMLGVGQPQHF. CDR3 coding DNA: TGTGCCAGCAGTCATATGCTGGGGGTGGGTCAGCCCCAGCATTTT.

The rearrangement uses TRBV28 and TRBJ2-7, with 10 bases matching TRBD2. Per the germline V gene, CDR1 is MDHEN and CDR2 is SYDVKM. V gave up 5 bases and J gave up 12 bases; unmatched junction bases: 10. This CDR3 is built from 13 residues. The CDR3 DNA reads as TGTGCCAGCAGTCCGCCGGGACTAGCGAATCTGTACTTC. Protein: CASSPPGLANLYF.

The CDR3 here is CAWSVRMTVNTEAFF. CDR3 DNA sequence: TGTGCCTGGAGTGTCCGGATGACGGTGAACACTGAAGCTTTCTTT. The chain has TRBV30 and TRBJ1-1, with D unresolved. The V and J ends lost 0 bases and 0 bases respectively, with 11 bases between them. Germline lookup yields CDR1 GTSNPN and CDR2 SVGIG (reference sequence). The CDR3 is 15 residues long.

The chain employs TRBV7-8 and TRBJ1-2; perhaps TRBD1 as D (6 bases). From germline, CDR1 is SGHVS and CDR2 FQNEAQ. CDR3 length: 15 residues. V gave up 5 bases and J gave up 2 bases, with 15 bases separating them. This CDR3 reads CASSPTQRGNYGYTF. The CDR3 nucleotides are TGTGCCAGCAGCCCCACACAAAGGGGGAACTATGGCTACACCTTC.

This clone was recorded once. The chain combines TRBV11-2 with TRBJ1-1; no clear D gene. The V gene's germline CDR1 is SGHAT and CDR2 FQNNGV. The germline V and J ends were trimmed by 2 bases and 4 bases, with 5 bases remaining between them. The length of the CDR3 is 12 residues. Here the CDR3 DNA reads TGTGCCAGCAGCTTAAAGGGCACTGAAGCTTTCTTT. Protein: CASSLKGTEAFF.

The chain couples TRBV29-1 to TRBJ1-2; 10 positions match TRBD1. Trimming at V came to 0 bases and at J to 5 bases, leaving 12 bases not matched to a gene. This CDR3 comprises 17 residues. Germline V gene data show CDR1 as SQVTM and CDR2 as ANQGSEA. In DNA form, the CDR3 reads TGCAGCGTTGAAGATCCATCCTTAGGACAGGGGGTTTATGGCTACACCTTC. Encoded protein: CSVEDPSLGQGVYGYTF.

Notes on this clone: The identical CDR3 is also encoded by other nucleotide sequences in the sample. V and J are TRBV28 and TRBJ1-1; 8 bases agree with TRBD1. J gave up 2 bases and V 6 bases, and 5 bases lay outside the gene matches. Germline CDR1 and CDR2: MDHEN and SYDVKM. The length of the CDR3 is 14 residues. Here the CDR3 DNA reads TGTGCCAGCAGCGGGACAGGAGATAACACTGAAGCTTTCTTT. This gives the protein CASSGTGDNTEAFF.

The gene calls are TRBV27 and TRBJ1-3; 10 bases match TRBD1. The CDR3 is 16 amino acids. V dropped 6 bases and J dropped 3; count of bases not matched to a gene: 8. Germline V gene data show CDR1 as MNHEY and CDR2 as SMNVEV (reference sequence). This CDR3 reads CASSPGTGVFGNTIYF. The CDR3 bases are TGTGCCAGCAGCCCCGGGACAGGGGTCTTTGGAAACACCATATATTTT.

The chain employs TRBV4-1 and TRBJ2-5; 7 bases are a match to TRBD1. Germline assignment: CDR1 MGHRA and CDR2 YSYEKL. This CDR3 spans 15 amino acids. J gave up 2 bases and V 0 bases, and 3 bases lay outside the gene matches. The CDR3 sequence is CASSQEPGQQETQYF. Written as DNA, the CDR3 is TGCGCCAGCAGCCAAGAGCCGGGACAGCAAGAGACCCAGTACTTC.

The CDR3 here is CAWSSDRGSYEQYF. For the CDR3, the DNA is TGTGCCTGGAGTAGCGACAGGGGCTCCTACGAGCAGTACTTC. V and J are TRBV30 and TRBJ2-7, with 8 bases fitting TRBD1. CDR3 size: 14 residues. Germline assignment: CDR1 GTSNPN and CDR2 SVGIG (reference sequence). J gave up 0 bases and V 2 bases, and 3 bases lay outside the gene matches.

This clone came up once. The CDR3 DNA reads as TGCGCCAGCAGCCAAGATGCGGGGCCGGGCGAGCAGTACTTC. Amino acids: CASSQDAGPGEQYF. The rearrangement joins TRBV4-1 to TRBJ2-7, with D possibly matching TRBD2 (6 bases). This CDR3 is 14 amino acids long. The ends were cut back, 0 bases at V and 6 bases at J, with 12 bases in the middle. The germline V gene has CDR1 MGHRA and CDR2 YSYEKL.

The CDR3, as DNA: TGTGCCAGCAGCCCCGGGACTAGCGGCTCCTACGAGCAGTACTTC. Protein product: CASSPGTSGSYEQYF. The V call is TRBV7-2, the J call TRBJ2-7; TRBD2 matches at 11 bases. V shed 5 bases and J 0 bases; nucleotides not matched to a gene: 3. The CDR3 extends over 15 amino acids. Germline CDR1 is SGHTA and CDR2 is FQGNSA. Filled out from reference TRBV7-2 and TRBJ2-7, the complete variable domain reads GAGVSQSPSNKVTEKGKDVELRCDPISGHTALYWYRQSLGQGLEFLIYFQGNSAPDKSGLPSDRFSAERTGGSVSTLTIQRTQQEDSAVYLCASSPGTSGSYEQYFGPGTRLTVT.

The chain carries TRBV19 and TRBJ1-5; D unresolved. V gave up 3 bases and J gave up 6 bases, with 9 bases separating them. Germline V gene sequence: CDR1 LNHDA, CDR2 SQIVND (reference sequence). The CDR3 length is 13 residues. DNA of the CDR3: TGTGCCAGTAGTATTGTCGGGCGTCAGCCCCAGCATTTT. Translating it yields CASSIVGRQPQHF. Supplemented by reference TRBV19 and TRBJ1-5, the full variable domain reads DGGITQSPKYLFRKEGQNVTLSCEQNLNHDAMYWYRQDPGQGLRLIYYSQIVNDFQKGDIAEGYSVSREKKESFPLTVTSAQKNPTAFYLCASSIVGRQPQHFGDGTRLSIL.

The chain employs TRBV19 and TRBJ2-1; tentatively, D is TRBD1 (6 bases). In germline, CDR1 is LNHDA, CDR2 SQIVND (reference sequence). This CDR3 comprises 12 residues. V was cut by 9 bases and J by 9 bases, with 15 bases left in between. The CDR3 protein is CASTGYSSEQFF. CDR3 DNA: TGTGCCAGCACAGGGTATTCCTCTGAGCAGTTCTTC.

CDR3 sequence reads: CASRGQGRSNYGYTF. CDR3 in DNA: TGTGCCAGCAGGGGACAAGGCCGTTCTAACTATGGCTACACCTTC. V usage is TRBV28 and J usage is TRBJ1-2, with D maybe TRBD1 (6 bases). V was pared by 6 bases and J by 0 bases, with 14 bases between. The CDR3 loop spans 15 amino acids. Germline V gene sequence: CDR1 MDHEN, CDR2 SYDVKM.

The chain links TRBV18 to TRBJ1-3; 7 bases are shared with TRBD1. This CDR3 is built from 17 residues. The V gene end was trimmed by 4 bases and the J gene end by 1 base; junction bases not matched to a gene: 10. Germline CDR1 KGHSH, CDR2 LQKENI. The CDR3 loop is CASSRSPQGVSGNTIYF. DNA of the CDR3: TGTGCCAGCTCACGATCCCCCCAGGGGGTATCTGGAAACACCATATATTTT.

The rearrangement uses TRBV28 and TRBJ1-3; no firm D call. V lost 8 bases, J lost 0 bases, and 8 bases lay in between. Germline V gene lookup returns CDR1 MDHEN and CDR2 SYDVKM. This CDR3 has 13 residues. CDR3 in DNA: TGTGCCAGCGTACGTAGCTCTGGAAACACCATATATTTT. Its protein is CASVRSSGNTIYF.

The chain recombines TRBV5-1 with TRBJ1-1; D remains unclear. The germline V and J ends were trimmed by 2 bases and 0 bases, with 11 bases remaining between them. Germline V gene data show CDR1 as SGHRS and CDR2 as YFSETQ. The CDR3 has 15 residues. The CDR3 here is CASSFSFQLNTEAFF. CDR3 bases: TGCGCCAGCAGCTTCAGTTTCCAGCTGAACACTGAAGCTTTCTTT.

V is TRBV3-1 (or the pseudogene TRBV3-2) and J is TRBJ2-4, with D perhaps matching TRBD1 (6 bases). Trimming shortened V by 0 bases and J by 4 bases, and 25 bases separated the two germline ends. CDR1 LGHDT and CDR2 YNNKEL come from the germline V gene (reference sequence). CDR3 length: 20 amino acids. Here the CDR3 reads CASSQDRGSLEGWRKNIQYF. The CDR3 DNA is TGTGCCAGCAGCCAAGACAGGGGAAGCCTAGAAGGATGGCGGAAAAACATTCAGTACTTC.

V usage is TRBV19 and J usage is TRBJ2-4; D possibly matches TRBD1 or TRBD2 (6 bases each). Trimming left V 6 bases short and J 0 bases short, with 18 bases between. Germline loops: CDR1 LNHDA, CDR2 SQIVND (reference sequence). This CDR3 region has 17 residues. CDR3 nucleotide sequence: TGTGCCAGTAGACAAGGGGGGACTGGCCTAGCCAAAAACATTCAGTACTTC. The encoded protein is CASRQGGTGLAKNIQYF.